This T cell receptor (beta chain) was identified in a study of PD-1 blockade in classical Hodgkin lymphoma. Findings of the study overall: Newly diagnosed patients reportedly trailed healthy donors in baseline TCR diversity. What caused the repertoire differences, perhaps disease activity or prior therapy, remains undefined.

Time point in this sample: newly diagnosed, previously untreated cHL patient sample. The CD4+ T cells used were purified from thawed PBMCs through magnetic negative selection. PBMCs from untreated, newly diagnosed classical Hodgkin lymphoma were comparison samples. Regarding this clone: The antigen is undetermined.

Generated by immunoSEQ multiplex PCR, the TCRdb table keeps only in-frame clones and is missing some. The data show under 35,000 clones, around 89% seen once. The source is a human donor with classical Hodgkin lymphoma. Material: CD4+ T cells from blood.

The DNA for the CDR3 is TGTGCCAGCAGCAGGGGAAGGGTGACCGGGGAGCTGTTTTTT. Protein: CASSRGRVTGELFF. The chain carries TRBV11-3 and TRBJ2-2; tentatively, D is TRBD1 (5 bases). This CDR3 has 14 amino acids. The germline gives CDR1 SGHNT, CDR2 YENEEA. V was trimmed by 5 bases and J by 5 bases, leaving 12 bases between them.